These 10 T cell receptor beta chains came from one sample sequenced in a study of blood T cell repertoires in COVID-19. Measured with immunoSEQ multiplex PCR; TCRdb has only the in-frame clones, and not every one. Of about 140,000 clones in the sample, about 82% were seen once. The material sequenced was peripheral blood. These receptors were collected from a woman in her sixties or seventies with acute or convalescent COVID-19.

V and J are TRBV6-4 and TRBJ1-5, with D uncertain. CDR1 and CDR2 from the germline V gene are MRHNA and SNTAGT. CDR3 length equals 17 residues. Trimming removed 6 bases from V and 0 bases from J, with 18 bases in between. The CDR3 loop reads CASRDGAVFYSNQPQHF. The CDR3 DNA follows: TGTGCCAGCAGGGACGGCGCGGTCTTTTATAGCAATCAGCCCCAGCATTTT.

This chain uses TRBV11-2 with TRBJ2-5; D unresolved. Trimming shortened V by 3 bases and J by 4 bases, and 12 bases separated the two germline ends. The germline CDR1 and CDR2 sequences are SGHAT and FQNNGV. The CDR3 loop spans 14 amino acids. The DNA for the CDR3 is TGTGCCAGCAGCTTGGCGGCCCACGGAGAGACCCAGTACTTC. Encoded protein: CASSLAAHGETQYF.

The gene calls are TRBV7-9 and TRBJ2-5; D gene unclear. CDR1 and CDR2 (germline): SEHNR, FQNEAQ (reference sequence). With 6 bases removed from V and 2 bases from J, the gap between germline ends came to 16 bases. CDR3 length equals 15 residues. The CDR3 loop is CASSIELVVQETQYF. The CDR3 coding sequence is TGTGCCAGCAGTATCGAGCTAGTAGTGCAAGAGACCCAGTACTTC.

The count of this clone is one. This chain links TRBV11-2 with TRBJ2-4; 8 bases fit TRBD2. The CDR3 runs 15 residues. CDR1 and CDR2 from the germline V gene are SGHAT and FQNNGV. V gave up 4 bases and J gave up 2 bases; unmatched junction bases: 4. DNA of the CDR3: TGTGCCAGCAGCTCCGGGGGGGCCCCCAAAAACATTCAGTACTTC. Protein sequence: CASSSGGAPKNIQYF.

V gene TRBV28 combines with J gene TRBJ1-2, with TRBD1 matching 7 bases. The CDR3 has 12 residues. Germline V lookup: CDR1 MDHEN, CDR2 SYDVKM. The trim removed 7 bases at V and 8 bases at J, leaving 7 bases unmatched. DNA of the CDR3: TGTGCCAGCACCAAGACAGGGAGAGGCTACACCTTC. Protein sequence: CASTKTGRGYTF.

The rearrangement joins TRBV18 to TRBJ2-3; 10 bases are shared with TRBD2. V trimming: 3 bases; J trimming: 3 bases; junction bases outside the gene matches: 6. Germline values: CDR1 KGHSH, CDR2 LQKENI. This CDR3 has 16 amino acids. This CDR3 reads CASSPSGGSMTDTQYF. CDR3 coding DNA: TGTGCCAGCTCACCTAGCGGGGGGTCAATGACAGATACGCAGTATTTT.

The V call is TRBV5-4, the J call TRBJ1-2; TRBD1 agrees at 12 bases. The V gene's germline CDR1 is SGHNT and CDR2 YYREEE (reference sequence). J lost 4 bases, V lost 3 bases, and 10 bases had no gene match. The length of the CDR3 is 17 residues. The CDR3 bases are TGTGCCAGCAGCTCGGGAACCGGGACAGGGGGCTTCTATGGCTACACCTTC. This codes for CASSSGTGTGGFYGYTF.

The V gene is TRBV11-2, the J gene TRBJ2-7; D is unresolved. Germline loops: CDR1 SGHAT, CDR2 FQNNGV. CDR3 size: 15 residues. V was shortened by 0 bases and J by 1 base, with 10 bases between the two germline ends. The CDR3 here is CASSLDRTGSYEQYF. The CDR3 bases are TGTGCCAGCAGCTTAGATCGTACCGGTTCCTACGAGCAGTACTTC.

The chain combines TRBV24-1 with TRBJ2-3, with TRBD2 identical over 11 bases. The CDR3 consists of 16 residues. CDR1 is KGHDR, CDR2 SFDVKD, per germline. The J segment lost 0 bases and the V segment lost 2 bases, leaving 0 bases of the junction unmatched. The CDR3 loop reads CATSDWTSGSTDTQYF. CDR3 DNA sequence: TGTGCCACCAGTGATTGGACTAGCGGGAGCACAGATACGCAGTATTTT.

The chain combines TRBV5-4 with TRBJ1-2; 8 bases fit TRBD1. CDR1 and CDR2 (germline): SGHNT, YYREEE (reference sequence). The CDR3 length is 14 residues. With 3 bases clipped from V and 8 bases from J, the junction kept 9 bases outside the gene matches. In DNA, the CDR3 is TGTGCCAGCAGCTACCAGGACAGGGTGGGCGGCTACACCTTC. Amino acid sequence: CASSYQDRVGGYTF.